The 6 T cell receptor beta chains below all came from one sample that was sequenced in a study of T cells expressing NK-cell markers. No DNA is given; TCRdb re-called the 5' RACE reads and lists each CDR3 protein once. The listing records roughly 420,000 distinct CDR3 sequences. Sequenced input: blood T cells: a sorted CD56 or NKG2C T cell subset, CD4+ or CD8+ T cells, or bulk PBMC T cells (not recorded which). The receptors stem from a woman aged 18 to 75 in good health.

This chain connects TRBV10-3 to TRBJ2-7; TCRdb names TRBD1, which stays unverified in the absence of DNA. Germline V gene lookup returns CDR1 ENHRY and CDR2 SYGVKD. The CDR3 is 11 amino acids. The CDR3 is CAIRQGIEQYF.

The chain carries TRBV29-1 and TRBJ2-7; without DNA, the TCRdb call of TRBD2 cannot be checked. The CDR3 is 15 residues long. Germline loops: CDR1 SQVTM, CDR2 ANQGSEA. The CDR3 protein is CSVMGLAGSSYEQYF.

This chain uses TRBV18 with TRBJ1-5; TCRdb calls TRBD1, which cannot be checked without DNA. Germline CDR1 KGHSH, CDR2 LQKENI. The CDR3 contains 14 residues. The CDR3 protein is CASSHSEGNQPQHF. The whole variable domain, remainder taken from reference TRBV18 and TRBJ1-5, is NAGVMQNPRHLVRRRGQEARLRCSPMKGHSHVYWYRQLPEEGLKFMVYLQKENIIDESGMPKERFSAEFPKEGPSILRIQQVVRGDSAAYFCASSHSEGNQPQHFGDGTRLSIL.

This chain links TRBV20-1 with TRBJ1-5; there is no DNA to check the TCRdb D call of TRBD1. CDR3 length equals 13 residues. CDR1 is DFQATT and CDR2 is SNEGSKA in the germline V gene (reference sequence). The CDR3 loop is CSPPGSSNQPQHF.

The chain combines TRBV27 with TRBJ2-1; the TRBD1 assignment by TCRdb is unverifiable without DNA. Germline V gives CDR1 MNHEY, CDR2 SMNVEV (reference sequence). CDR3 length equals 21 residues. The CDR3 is CASSLGTPGRVPARFYNEQFF.

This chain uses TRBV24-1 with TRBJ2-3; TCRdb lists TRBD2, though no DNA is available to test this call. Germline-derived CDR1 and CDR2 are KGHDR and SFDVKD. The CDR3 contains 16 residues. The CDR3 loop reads CATSDRTSGKVDTQYF.